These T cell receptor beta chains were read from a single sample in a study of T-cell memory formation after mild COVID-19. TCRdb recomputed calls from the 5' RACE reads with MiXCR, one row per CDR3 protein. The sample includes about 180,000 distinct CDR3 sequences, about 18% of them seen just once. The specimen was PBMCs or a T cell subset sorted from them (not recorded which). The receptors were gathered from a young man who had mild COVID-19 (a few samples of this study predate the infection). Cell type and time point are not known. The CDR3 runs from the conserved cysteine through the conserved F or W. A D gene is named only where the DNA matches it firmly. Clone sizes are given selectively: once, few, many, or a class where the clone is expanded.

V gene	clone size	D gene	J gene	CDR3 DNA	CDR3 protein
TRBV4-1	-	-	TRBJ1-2	TGCGCCAGCAGCGAAGACCGGTATGGCTACACCTTC	CASSEDRYGYTF
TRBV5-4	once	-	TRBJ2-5	TGTGCCAGAAGCTTGATGGAGACCCAGTACTTC	CARSLMETQYF
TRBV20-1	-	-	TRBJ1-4	TGCAGTGCTAGAAAGGCAACTAATGAAAAACTGTTTTTT	CSARKATNEKLFF
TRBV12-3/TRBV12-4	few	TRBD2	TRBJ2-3	TGTGCCAGCAGTCGCCCTAGCGGTACGCAGTATTTT	CASSRPSGTQYF
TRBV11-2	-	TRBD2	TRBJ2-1	TGTGCCAGCAATACAGCGGGGCAGAGGACCGAGCAGTTCTTC	CASNTAGQRTEQFF
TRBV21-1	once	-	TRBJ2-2	TGTGCCAAGGGACAGGTGGAGCGCCGAACCGGGGAGCTGTTTTTT	CAKGQVERRTGELFF
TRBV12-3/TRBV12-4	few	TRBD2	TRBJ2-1	TGTGCCAGCACCCCGACTAGCGGGAATGAGCAGTTCTTC	CASTPTSGNEQFF
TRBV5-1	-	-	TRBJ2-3	TGCGCCAGCACTCTGGGGGCAGATACGCAGTATTTT	CASTLGADTQYF
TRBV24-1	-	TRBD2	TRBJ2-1	TGTGCCACCAGGAGCGGGACGGGTTACAATGAGCAGTTCTTC	CATRSGTGYNEQFF
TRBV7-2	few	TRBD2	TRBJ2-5	TGTGCCAGCAGCTTAGGGTTGGCAGCGGGGGGCCAGAGAGAGACCCAGTACTTC	CASSLGLAAGGQRETQYF
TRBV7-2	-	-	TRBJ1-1	TGTGCCAGCAGCTTTGCGAACACTGAAGCTTTCTTT	CASSFANTEAFF
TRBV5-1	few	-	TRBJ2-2	TGCGCCAGCAGCTTGGCACAGACGACCGGGGAGCTGTTTTTT	CASSLAQTTGELFF
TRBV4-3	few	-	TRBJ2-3	TGCGCCAGCAGCCAAGATCCGGGGCCCGATACGCAGTATTTT	CASSQDPGPDTQYF
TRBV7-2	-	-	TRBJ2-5	TGTGCCAGCAGCCCTAACCCACGGGGACTCATGGAGACCCAGTACTTC	CASSPNPRGLMETQYF
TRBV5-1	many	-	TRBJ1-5	TGCGCCAGCAGCTTTACGGGGGATAGCAATCAGCCCCAGCATTTT	CASSFTGDSNQPQHF
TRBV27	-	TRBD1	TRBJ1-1	TGTGCCAGCAGCTACAGGGGCGCTGAAGCTTTCTTT	CASSYRGAEAFF
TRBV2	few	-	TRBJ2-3	TGTGCCAGCAGTCATCCGATTAGCACAGATACGCAGTATTTT	CASSHPISTDTQYF
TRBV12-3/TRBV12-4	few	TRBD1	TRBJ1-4	TGTGCCAGCAGCTTCTCAGGGGGAACTAATGAAAAACTGTTTTTT	CASSFSGGTNEKLFF
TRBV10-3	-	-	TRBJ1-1	TGTGCCATCAGTGAGCGGGCAGCGGAAGCTTTCTTT	CAISERAAEAFF
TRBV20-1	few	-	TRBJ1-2	TGCAGTGTAGTGGAGTCAGCTAACTATGGCTACACCTTC	CSVVESANYGYTF
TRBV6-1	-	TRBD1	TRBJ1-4	TGTGCCAGCGGGGGACAGGGGAGAAAACTGTTTTTT	CASGGQGRKLFF
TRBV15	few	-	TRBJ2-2	TGTGCCACCAGCCAAGTACGGGGCTGGGGTCTGTCCAACACCGGGGAGCTGTTTTTT	CATSQVRGWGLSNTGELFF
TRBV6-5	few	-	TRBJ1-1	TGTGCCACCGTAGAAGGAGGTAACACTGAAGCTTTCTTT	CATVEGGNTEAFF
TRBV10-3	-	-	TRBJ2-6	TGTGCCATCAGTGAGCCACGCGGGGCCAACGTCCTGACTTTC	CAISEPRGANVLTF
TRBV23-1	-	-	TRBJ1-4	TGCGCCAGCAGTCAATCGATCGGGGGTAATGAAAAACTGTTTTTT	CASSQSIGGNEKLFF
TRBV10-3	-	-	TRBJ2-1	TGTGCCATCAGTGGTGGGACAATCTACAATGAGCAGTTCTTC	CAISGGTIYNEQFF
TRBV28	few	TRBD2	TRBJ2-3	TGTGCCAGCAGTTTCAGGGAGGGAAGGTCAGATACGCAGTATTTT	CASSFREGRSDTQYF
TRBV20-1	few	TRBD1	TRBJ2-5	TGCAGTGTTCCGCCCACAGGGGGAAATGGGGAGACCCAGTACTTC	CSVPPTGGNGETQYF
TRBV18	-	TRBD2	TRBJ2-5	TGTGCCAGCTCACGCGCTAGCGGATTCCAAGAGACCCAGTACTTC	CASSRASGFQETQYF
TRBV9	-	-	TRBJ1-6	TGTGCCAGCAGCTCTCTTCCTCTAAATTCACCCCTCCACTTT	CASSSLPLNSPLHF
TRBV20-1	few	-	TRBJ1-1	TGCAGTGCTAGAGAAGTCGGACAGTGGGGGACTGAAGCTTTCTTT	CSAREVGQWGTEAFF
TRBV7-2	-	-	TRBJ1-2	TGTGCCAGCAGCTCAGCGACAGAGGGGACCTATGGCTACACCTTC	CASSSATEGTYGYTF
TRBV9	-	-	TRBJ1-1	TGTGCCAGCAGCGTACTTCTAGACTCCTTTCTGAACACTGAAGCTTTCTTT	CASSVLLDSFLNTEAFF
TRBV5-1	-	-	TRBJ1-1	TGCGCCAGCAGCTTGGACCCAAACGGTGAAGCTTTCTTT	CASSLDPNGEAFF
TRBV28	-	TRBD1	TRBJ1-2	TGTGCCAGCAGTCTTGGGGGAGGGGGCGGACCCCTTGGGGGCTACACCTTC	CASSLGGGGGPLGGYTF
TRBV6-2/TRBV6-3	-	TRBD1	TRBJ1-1	TGTGCCAGCAGGACTGCGACAGGGGGCCACATGAACACTGAAGCTTTCTTT	CASRTATGGHMNTEAFF
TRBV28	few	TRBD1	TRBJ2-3	TGTGCCAGCAGCACGACAGGGGGCAGGAATACGCAGTATTTT	CASSTTGGRNTQYF
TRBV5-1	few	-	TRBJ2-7	TGCGCCAGCAGCCTGGGTCAGAGTAACGAGCAGTACTTC	CASSLGQSNEQYF
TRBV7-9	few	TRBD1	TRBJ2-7	TGTGCCAGCAGCGCAACAGGGGGCGCACGGGACTTC	CASSATGGARDF
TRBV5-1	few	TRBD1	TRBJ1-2	TGCGCCAGCAGCTTGGGGACAGGGAGCTATGGCTACACCTTC	CASSLGTGSYGYTF
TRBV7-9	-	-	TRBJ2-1	TGTGCCAGCAGCACTTGGGGGGGGGCCTCCTACAATGAGCAGTTCTTC	CASSTWGGASYNEQFF
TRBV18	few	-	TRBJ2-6	TGTGCCAGCTCACCAAGGGCGGACTCGGGGGCCAACGTCCTGACTTTC	CASSPRADSGANVLTF
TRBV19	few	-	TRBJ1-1	TGTGCCACAAATGACAGGACGTTCACTGAAGCTTTCTTT	CATNDRTFTEAFF
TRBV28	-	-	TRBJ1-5	TGTGCCAGCAGTCCACAGGCCTATAGCAATCAGCCCCAGCATTTT	CASSPQAYSNQPQHF
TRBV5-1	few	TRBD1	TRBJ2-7	TGCGCCAGCAGCTTGGGTTGGACAGGACCTTCCTACGAGCAGTACTTC	CASSLGWTGPSYEQYF
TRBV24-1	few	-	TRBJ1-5	TGTGCCATCCCGGGCAGAGGCAATCAGCCCCAGCATTTT	CAIPGRGNQPQHF
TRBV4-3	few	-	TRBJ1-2	TGCGCCAGCAGCCAAGAGACCCTGGGCAACTATGGCTACACCTTC	CASSQETLGNYGYTF
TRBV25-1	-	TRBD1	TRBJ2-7	TGTGCCAGCGGAGGGACAGGGGGTTGGAGCGAGCAGTACTTC	CASGGTGGWSEQYF
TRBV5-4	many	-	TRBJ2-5	TGTGCCAGCAGCGGCCGGGACATCCAAGAGACCCAGTACTTC	CASSGRDIQETQYF
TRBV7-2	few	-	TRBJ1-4	TGTGCCAGCAGCCAACAGGGCCCTGAAAAACTGTTTTTT	CASSQQGPEKLFF
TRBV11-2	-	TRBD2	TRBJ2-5	TGTGCCAGCAGCCCGATTAGCGGGGGTGAGACCCAGTACTTC	CASSPISGGETQYF
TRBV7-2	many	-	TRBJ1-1	TGTGCCAGCAGCTTAGAACAGGCGAGCACTGAAGCTTTCTTT	CASSLEQASTEAFF
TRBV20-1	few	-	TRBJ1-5	TGCAGTGCTAGAGGCGGAGGTCAGCCCCAGCATTTT	CSARGGGQPQHF
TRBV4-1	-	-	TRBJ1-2	TGCGCCAGCAGCCAAGACCAGGCAACCTATGGCTACACCTTC	CASSQDQATYGYTF
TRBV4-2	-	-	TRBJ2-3	TGTGCCAGCAGCCAACCCGCGGATACGCAGTATTTT	CASSQPADTQYF
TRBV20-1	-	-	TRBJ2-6	TGCAGTGCTAGACTCTCTGGGGCCAACGTCCTGACTTTC	CSARLSGANVLTF